The clone carrying this T cell receptor (beta chain) was picked up a small number of times. Antigen unknown. This sample was taken from a study of T cell responses to AZD1222 COVID-19 vaccine. General study findings and limits: At baseline, just a handful of AZD1222 recipients tested seropositive. When two AZD1222 doses had been given, Spike-specific TCR breadth and depth rose. White British donors predominated, females outnumbered males, and clonal diversity was possibly underestimated.

V lost 3 bases and J lost 1, with 18 bases in between. The germline CDR1 and CDR2 sequences are MDHEN and SYDVKM. The CDR3 totals 17 residues. Sequencing was performed with immunoSEQ multiplex PCR; in TCRdb, only in-frame clones are kept and a portion is missing. Of approximately 150,000 clones listed, approximately 90% are singletons. The chain links TRBV28 to TRBJ1-2; TRBD1 might be the D (5 bases). This TCR came from an adult in good health. Sequences were derived from peripheral blood, sampled on day 0 of AZD1222 vaccination. The CDR3 here is CASSFGGSHVGNYGYTF. The CDR3 DNA sequence: TGTGCCAGCAGTTTTGGGGGGTCCCATGTCGGTAACTATGGCTACACCTTC.